This T cell receptor beta chain was retrieved from a study of beta chain features in type 1 diabetes. The study, taken as a whole, reports: TCRB CDR3 length was moderately but significantly reduced in all four CD4+ subsets of Type 1 diabetes patients.

In its sample, this clone was seen a few times. Its antigen is not known. Reverse transcribing all isolated RNA meant expressed TCRB transcripts were sequenced. The repertoire was sequenced with immunoSEQ multiplex PCR; TCRdb's copy has only in-frame clones and lacks some. The sample includes some 140,000 clones, around 9% seen only once; the top ten take around 0.7%. The germline V gene has CDR1 LGHNA and CDR2 YNFKEQ. V shed 4 bases and J 5 bases; nucleotides not matched to a gene: 2. The CDR3 spans 15 residues. The chain uses TRBV4-2 and TRBJ2-1; 13 positions match TRBD2. The receptor was isolated from a man younger than 45 with type 1 diabetes. Specimen: central memory CD4+ T cells from blood. CDR3 nucleotide sequence: TGTGCCAGCAGCCGAGGGACTAGCGGGGACAATGAGCAGTTCTTC. Its protein product is CASSRGTSGDNEQFF.